This T cell receptor beta chain was sequenced during a study of blood T cell repertoires in COVID-19. Assay used: immunoSEQ multiplex PCR; TCRdb lists only in-frame clones, some missing. The sample comprises approximately 210,000 clones, around 82% of which are singletons, and more than 10% rests with the top ten. The junction had 7 bases not matched to a gene; V was cut back by 0 bases and J by 4 bases. CDR3 length: 16 amino acids. Germline lookup yields CDR1 LGHNA and CDR2 YSLEER. This sequence originates from a woman in her forties with acute or convalescent COVID-19. The chain has TRBV4-3 and TRBJ2-7, with 9 bases aligning to TRBD2. Sequenced: peripheral blood. CDR3 loop: CASSQEIASGNYEQYF. The CDR3 coding sequence is TGCGCCAGCAGCCAAGAAATTGCTAGCGGGAATTACGAGCAGTACTTC.